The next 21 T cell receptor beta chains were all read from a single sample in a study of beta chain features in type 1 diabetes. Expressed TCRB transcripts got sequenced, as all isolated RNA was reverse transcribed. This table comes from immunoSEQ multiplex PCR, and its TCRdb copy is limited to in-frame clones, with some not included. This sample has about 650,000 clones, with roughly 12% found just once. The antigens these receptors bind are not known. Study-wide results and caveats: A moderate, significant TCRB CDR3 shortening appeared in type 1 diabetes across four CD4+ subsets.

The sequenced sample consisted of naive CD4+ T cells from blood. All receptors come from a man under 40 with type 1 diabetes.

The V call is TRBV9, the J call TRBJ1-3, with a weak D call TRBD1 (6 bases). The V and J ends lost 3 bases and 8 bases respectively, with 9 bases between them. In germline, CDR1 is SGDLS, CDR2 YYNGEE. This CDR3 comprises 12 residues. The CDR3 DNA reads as TGTGCCAGCAGCGGCCCAGGGGACACCATATATTTT. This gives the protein CASSGPGDTIYF.

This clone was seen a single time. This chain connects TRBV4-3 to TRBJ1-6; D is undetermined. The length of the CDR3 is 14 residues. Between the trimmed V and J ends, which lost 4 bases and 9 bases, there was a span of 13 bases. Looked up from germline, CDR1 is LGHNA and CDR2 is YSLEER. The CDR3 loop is CASSLDAYGSPLHF. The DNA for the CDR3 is TGCGCCAGCAGCCTGGACGCGTATGGTTCACCCCTCCACTTT.

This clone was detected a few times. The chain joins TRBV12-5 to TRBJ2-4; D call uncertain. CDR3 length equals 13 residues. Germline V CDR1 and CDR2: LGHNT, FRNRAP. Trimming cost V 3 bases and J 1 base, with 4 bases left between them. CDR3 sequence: CASGLGAKNIQYF. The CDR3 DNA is TGTGCTAGTGGTTTAGGTGCCAAAAACATTCAGTACTTC.

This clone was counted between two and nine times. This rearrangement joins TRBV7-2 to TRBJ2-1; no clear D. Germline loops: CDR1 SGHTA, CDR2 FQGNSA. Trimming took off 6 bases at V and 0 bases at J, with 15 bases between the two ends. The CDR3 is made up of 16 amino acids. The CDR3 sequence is CASRGNGPSSYNEQFF. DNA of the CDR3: TGTGCCAGCAGGGGAAATGGCCCTAGCTCCTACAATGAGCAGTTCTTC.

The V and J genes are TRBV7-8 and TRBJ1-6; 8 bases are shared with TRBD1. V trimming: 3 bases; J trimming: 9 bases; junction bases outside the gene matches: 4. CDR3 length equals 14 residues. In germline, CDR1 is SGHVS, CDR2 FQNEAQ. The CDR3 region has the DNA TGTGCCAGCAGCTTCGACAGGGGAAGTTCACCCCTCCACTTT. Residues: CASSFDRGSSPLHF. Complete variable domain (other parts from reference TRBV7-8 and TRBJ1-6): GAGVSQSPRYKVAKRGQDVALRCDPISGHVSLFWYQQALGQGPEFLTYFQNEAQLDKSGLPSDRFFAERPEGSVSTLKIQRTQQEDSAVYLCASSFDRGSSPLHFGNGTRLTVT.

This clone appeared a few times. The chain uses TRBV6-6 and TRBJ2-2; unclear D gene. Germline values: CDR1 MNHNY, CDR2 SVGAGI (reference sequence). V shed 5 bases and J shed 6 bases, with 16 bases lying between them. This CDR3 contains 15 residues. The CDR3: CASSRYPQIPGELFF. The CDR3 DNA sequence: TGTGCCAGCAGTAGATATCCCCAAATTCCCGGGGAGCTGTTTTTT.

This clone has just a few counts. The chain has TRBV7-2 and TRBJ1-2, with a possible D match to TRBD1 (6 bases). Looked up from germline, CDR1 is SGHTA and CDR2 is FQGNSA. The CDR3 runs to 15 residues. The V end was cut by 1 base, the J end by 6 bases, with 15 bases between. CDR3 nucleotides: TGTGCCAGCAGCTTAGAGGGGACATCGGGCCATGGCTACACCTTC. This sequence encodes CASSLEGTSGHGYTF.

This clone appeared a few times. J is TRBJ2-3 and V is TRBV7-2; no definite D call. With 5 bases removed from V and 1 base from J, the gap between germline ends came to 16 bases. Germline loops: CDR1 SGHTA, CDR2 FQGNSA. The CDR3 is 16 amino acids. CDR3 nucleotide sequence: TGTGCCAGCAGCAAACGCGGCGCTTGGGGCACAGATACGCAGTATTTT. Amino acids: CASSKRGAWGTDTQYF.

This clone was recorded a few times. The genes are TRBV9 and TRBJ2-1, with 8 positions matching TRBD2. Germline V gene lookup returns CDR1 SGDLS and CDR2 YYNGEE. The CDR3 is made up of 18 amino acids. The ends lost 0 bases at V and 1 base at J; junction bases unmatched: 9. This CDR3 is CASSVAKAGGPSYNEQFF. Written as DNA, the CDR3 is TGTGCCAGCAGCGTAGCAAAGGCGGGGGGACCTTCCTACAATGAGCAGTTCTTC.

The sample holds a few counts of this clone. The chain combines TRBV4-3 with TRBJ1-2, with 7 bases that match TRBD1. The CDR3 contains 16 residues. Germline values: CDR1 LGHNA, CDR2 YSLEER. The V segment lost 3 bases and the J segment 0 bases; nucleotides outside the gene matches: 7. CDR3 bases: TGCGCCAGCAGCCAGGGACAGCAAGCGCCTAACTATGGCTACACCTTC. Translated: CASSQGQQAPNYGYTF.

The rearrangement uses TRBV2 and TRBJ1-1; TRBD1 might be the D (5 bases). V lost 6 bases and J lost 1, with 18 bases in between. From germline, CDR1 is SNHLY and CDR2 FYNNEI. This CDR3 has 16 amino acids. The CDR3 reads CASRDPPGLSNTEAFF. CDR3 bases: TGTGCCAGCAGGGACCCCCCGGGACTATCGAACACTGAAGCTTTCTTT.

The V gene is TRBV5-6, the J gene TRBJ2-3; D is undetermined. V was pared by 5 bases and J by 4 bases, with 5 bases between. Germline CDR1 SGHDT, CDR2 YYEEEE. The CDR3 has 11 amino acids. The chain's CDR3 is CASRASDTQYF. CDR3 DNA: TGTGCCAGCAGGGCATCAGATACGCAGTATTTT.

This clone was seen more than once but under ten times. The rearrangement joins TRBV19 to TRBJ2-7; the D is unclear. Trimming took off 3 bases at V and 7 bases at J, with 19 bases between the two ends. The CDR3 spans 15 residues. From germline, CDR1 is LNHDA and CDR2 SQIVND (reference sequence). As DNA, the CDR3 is TGTGCCAGTAGTATTAGGCCAGGTTCCCCTAGGGAGCAGTACTTC. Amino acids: CASSIRPGSPREQYF. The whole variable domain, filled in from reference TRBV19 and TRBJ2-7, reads DGGITQSPKYLFRKEGQNVTLSCEQNLNHDAMYWYRQDPGQGLRLIYYSQIVNDFQKGDIAEGYSVSREKKESFPLTVTSAQKNPTAFYLCASSIRPGSPREQYFGPGTRLTVT.

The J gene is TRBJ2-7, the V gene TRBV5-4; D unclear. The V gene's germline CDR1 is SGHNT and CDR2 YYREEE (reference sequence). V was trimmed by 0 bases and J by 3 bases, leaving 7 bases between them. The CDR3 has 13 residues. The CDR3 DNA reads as TGTGCCAGCAGCTTGGTGGACGGCTACGAGCAGTACTTC. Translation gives CASSLVDGYEQYF.

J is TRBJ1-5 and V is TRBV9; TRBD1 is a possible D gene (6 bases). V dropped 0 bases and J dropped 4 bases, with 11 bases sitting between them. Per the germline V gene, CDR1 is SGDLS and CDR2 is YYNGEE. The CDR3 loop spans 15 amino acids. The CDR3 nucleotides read TGTGCCAGCAGCGTAGGGACTACAGGGAATCAGCCCCAGCATTTT. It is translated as CASSVGTTGNQPQHF.

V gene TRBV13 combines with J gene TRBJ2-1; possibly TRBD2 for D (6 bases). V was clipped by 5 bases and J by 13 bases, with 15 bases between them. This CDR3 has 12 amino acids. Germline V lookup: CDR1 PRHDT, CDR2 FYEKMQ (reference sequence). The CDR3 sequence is CASSLLRDSQFF. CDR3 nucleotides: TGTGCCAGCAGCCTCCTGAGGGACTCACAGTTCTTC.

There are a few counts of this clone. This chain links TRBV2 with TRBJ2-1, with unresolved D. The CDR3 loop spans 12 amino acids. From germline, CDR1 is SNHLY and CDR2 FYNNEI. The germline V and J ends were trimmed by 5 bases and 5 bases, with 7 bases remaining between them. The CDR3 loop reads CASSSSDNEQFF. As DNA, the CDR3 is TGTGCCAGCAGTTCTAGTGACAATGAGCAGTTCTTC.

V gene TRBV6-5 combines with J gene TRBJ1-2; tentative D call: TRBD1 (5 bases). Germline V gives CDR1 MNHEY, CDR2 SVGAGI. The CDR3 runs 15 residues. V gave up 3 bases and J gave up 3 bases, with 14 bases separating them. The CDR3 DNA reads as TGTGCCAGCAGTTATTTGGGGCAGGGTCACTATGGCTACACCTTC. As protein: CASSYLGQGHYGYTF.

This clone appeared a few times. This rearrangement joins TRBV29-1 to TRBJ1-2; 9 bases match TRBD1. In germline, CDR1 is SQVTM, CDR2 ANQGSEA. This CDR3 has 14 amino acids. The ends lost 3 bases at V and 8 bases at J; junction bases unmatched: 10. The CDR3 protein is CSVEPPGQGSGYTF. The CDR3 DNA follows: TGCAGCGTTGAGCCTCCGGGACAGGGAAGCGGCTACACCTTC.

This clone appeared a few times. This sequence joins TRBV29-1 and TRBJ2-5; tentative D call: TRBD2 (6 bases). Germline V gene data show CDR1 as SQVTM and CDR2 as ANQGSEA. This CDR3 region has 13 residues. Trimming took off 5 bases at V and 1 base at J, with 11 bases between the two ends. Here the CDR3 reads CSVLGGPQETQYF. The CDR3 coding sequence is TGCAGCGTTCTGGGGGGTCCCCAAGAGACCCAGTACTTC. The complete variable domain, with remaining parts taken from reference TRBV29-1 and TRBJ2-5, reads SAVISQKPSRDICQRGTSLTIQCQVDSQVTMMFWYRQQPGQSLTLIATANQGSEATYESGFVIDKFPISRPNLTFSTLTVSNMSPEDSSIYLCSVLGGPQETQYFGPGTRLLVL.

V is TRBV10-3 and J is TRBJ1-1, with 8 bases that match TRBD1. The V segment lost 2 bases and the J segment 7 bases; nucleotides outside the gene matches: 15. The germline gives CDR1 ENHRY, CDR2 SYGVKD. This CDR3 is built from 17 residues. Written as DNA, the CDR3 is TGTGCCATCAGTGAGAGTGGCGGGACAGGTTCCAGGATTGAAGCTTTCTTT. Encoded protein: CAISESGGTGSRIEAFF.